This T cell receptor (beta chain) derives from a study of blood T cell dynamics during melanoma immunotherapy (dated by TCRdb to about 2020). Regarding the research as a whole: The patients had metastatic melanoma and were given first-line pembrolizumab or nivolumab plus ipilimumab as standard of care in the United Kingdom. The training cohort was made up of consecutive patients, while a further independent group of patients from the same centre was pooled to form an external validation set. Peripheral T cell receptor repertoires of metastatic melanoma patients were profiled before and after one cycle of checkpoint inhibitor therapy to find early correlates of response.

Relative to germline, V is 6 bases shorter and J is 2 bases shorter, with 20 bases between their ends. From cysteine to phenylalanine, the CDR3 is 16 amino acids long. Of the read, only the CDR3 DNA is kept; its 48 bases are in frame from base 1. CDR1 and CDR2 were assigned from the germline V gene as KGHSH and LQKENI. The time point label, as the study defines it: pre-treatment baseline. Blood samples were taken at two points: before treatment (T0) and at week 3 (W3), which came after the first cycle of checkpoint blockade. Except for two patients with rapid clinical progression, response was assessed 12 weeks after the first infusion by RECIST 1.1; disease control meant complete response, partial response or stable disease. Any patient who had received prior systemic cancer treatment, was on concomitant immunosuppressant therapy or had synchronous other active malignancies was excluded. TCR beta was sequenced in both bulk PBMC and plasma cell-free DNA in order to track circulating cells as well as T cell turnover. Lymphoprep and SepMate tubes were used to isolate PBMC from blood, and red cell lysis was then performed. QIAamp DNA Blood Mini kits were used to extract DNA from both PBMC and sorted T cell subsets.

Broad study findings and their caveats: The relatively small sample size was acknowledged as something that could potentially limit how far the results can be generalized. Patients who later achieved disease control showed a bifurcated PBMC repertoire reorganization at W3, with increased clonality or increased diversity, unlike progressors. Whether the T cell clones driving repertoire changes were melanoma-specific or reflected general immune activation could not be determined in the study.

Every bulk PBMC sample was loaded with the same fixed amount of approximately 0.35 ug of DNA. Following the manufacturer instructions, the immunoSEQ TCRb Assay kit was used to amplify TCR beta CDR3 sequences from genomic DNA. The KAPA Library Quantification Kit for Illumina platforms was used to quantify the pooled libraries by qPCR. Pooled libraries were clustered at roughly 0.55-1.2 pM and sequenced on an Illumina NextSeq 500. Regarding the original processing steps: Analysis of the TCR data relied on immunoSEQ ANALYZER and the R LymphoSeq package. A rearrangement efficiency score was calculated as productive divided by the sum of productive and non-productive CDR3 sequences. Clonality was measured with the Gini coefficient and diversity with the Renyi index at alpha=1, and both measures were compared pairwise between timepoints within each patient. In LymphoSeq, clonal relatedness was computed with an edit distance of 3 and repertoire similarity was computed with the Bhattacharyya coefficient. To classify response, a linear discriminant analysis based on week-3 changes in clonality and diversity was built using the R MASS and caret packages. In TCRdb, the immuneACCESS table is reduced to in-frame sequences with V and J assigned. These tables do not hold every clone; where another copy was compared, an unresolved V gene accounts for under half, and the others remain unexplained. V, J and clone size were drawn from that table, and D and trimming were deduced from the DNA. Here the sample has about 4,900 clones; around 85% occur a single time. About 33% of the sample lies in the top ten.

Turning to this clone: Its binding antigen is unknown. It has no much larger one-base neighbor in the sample; base qualities were not kept.

Sample: blood, taken from a patient treated with checkpoint blockade. The receptor was isolated from a human donor with melanoma. Here the chain combines TRBV18 and TRBJ2-7; there is no confident call for the D gene. The CDR3: CASSSSGTSRAYEQYF. Read as DNA, the sequence is TGTGCCAGCTCCTCCTCCGGAACTTCTAGGGCCTACGAGCAGTACTTC.